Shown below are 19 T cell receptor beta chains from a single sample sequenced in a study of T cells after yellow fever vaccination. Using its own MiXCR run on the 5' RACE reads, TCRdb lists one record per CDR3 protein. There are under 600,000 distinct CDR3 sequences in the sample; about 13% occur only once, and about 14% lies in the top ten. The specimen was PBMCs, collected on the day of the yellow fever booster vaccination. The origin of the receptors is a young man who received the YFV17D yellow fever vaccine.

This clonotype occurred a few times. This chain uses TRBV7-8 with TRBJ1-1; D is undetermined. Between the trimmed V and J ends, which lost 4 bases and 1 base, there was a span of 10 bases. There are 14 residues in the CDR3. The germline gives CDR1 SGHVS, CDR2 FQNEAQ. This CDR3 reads CASSWPDGNTEAFF. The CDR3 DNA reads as TGTGCCAGCAGCTGGCCGGACGGGAACACTGAAGCTTTCTTT.

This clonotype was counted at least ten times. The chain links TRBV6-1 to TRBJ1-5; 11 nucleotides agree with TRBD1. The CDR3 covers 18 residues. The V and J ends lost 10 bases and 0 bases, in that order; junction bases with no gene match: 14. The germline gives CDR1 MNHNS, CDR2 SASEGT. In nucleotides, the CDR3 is TGTGCCACCAGCCGCGAGGACAGGGGGCCTTATAGCAATCAGCCCCAGCATTTT. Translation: CATSREDRGPYSNQPQHF.

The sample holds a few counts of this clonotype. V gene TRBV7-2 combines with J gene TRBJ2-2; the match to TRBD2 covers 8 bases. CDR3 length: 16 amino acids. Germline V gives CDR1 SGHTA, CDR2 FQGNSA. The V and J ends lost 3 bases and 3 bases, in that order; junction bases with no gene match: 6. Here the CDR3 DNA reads TGTGCCAGCAGCTTTGTTGGGACTAGGGACACCGGGGAGCTGTTTTTT. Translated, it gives CASSFVGTRDTGELFF.

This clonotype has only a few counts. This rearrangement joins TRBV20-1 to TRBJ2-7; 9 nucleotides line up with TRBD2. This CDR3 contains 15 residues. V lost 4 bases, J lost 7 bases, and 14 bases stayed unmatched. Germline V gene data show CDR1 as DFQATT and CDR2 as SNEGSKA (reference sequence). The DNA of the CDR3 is TGCAGTGCTATTACTCCTAGCGGGAAGGCGCGAGAGCAGTACTTC. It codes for CSAITPSGKAREQYF.

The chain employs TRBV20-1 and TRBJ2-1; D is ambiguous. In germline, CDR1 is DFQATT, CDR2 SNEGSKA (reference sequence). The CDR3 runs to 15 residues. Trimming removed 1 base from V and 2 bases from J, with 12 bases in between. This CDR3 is CSARVRAAPYNEQFF. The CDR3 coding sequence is TGCAGTGCTAGAGTCCGGGCGGCGCCCTACAATGAGCAGTTCTTC.

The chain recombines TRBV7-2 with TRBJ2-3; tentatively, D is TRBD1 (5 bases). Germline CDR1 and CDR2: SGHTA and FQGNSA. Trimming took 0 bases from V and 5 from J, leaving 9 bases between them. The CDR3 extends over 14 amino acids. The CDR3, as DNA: TGTGCCAGCAGCTTAGCGGGGCACAAAGATACGCAGTATTTT. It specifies CASSLAGHKDTQYF.

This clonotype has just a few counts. The CDR3 region is CATSRDRGSYNEQFF. The DNA for the CDR3 is TGTGCCACCAGCAGAGACAGGGGCTCCTACAATGAGCAGTTCTTC. The chain employs TRBV15 and TRBJ2-1, with a weak D call TRBD1 (6 bases). CDR1 is LNHNV and CDR2 is YYDKDF in the germline V gene (reference sequence). The CDR3 is 15 residues long. The V and J ends lost 0 bases and 0 bases respectively, with 6 bases between them.

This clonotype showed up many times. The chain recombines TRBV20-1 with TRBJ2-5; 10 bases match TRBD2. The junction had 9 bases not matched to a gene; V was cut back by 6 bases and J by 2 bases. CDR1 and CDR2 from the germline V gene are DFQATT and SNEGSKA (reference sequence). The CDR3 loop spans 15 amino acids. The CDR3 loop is CSAPVSGGGQETQYF. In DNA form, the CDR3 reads TGCAGTGCCCCCGTGAGCGGGGGGGGGCAAGAGACCCAGTACTTC.

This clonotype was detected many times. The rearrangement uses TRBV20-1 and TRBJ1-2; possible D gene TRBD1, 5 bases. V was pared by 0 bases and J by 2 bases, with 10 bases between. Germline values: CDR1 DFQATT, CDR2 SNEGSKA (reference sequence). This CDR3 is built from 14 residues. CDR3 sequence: CSARDRAGNYGYTF. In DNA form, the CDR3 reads TGCAGTGCTAGAGATCGTGCAGGGAACTATGGCTACACCTTC.

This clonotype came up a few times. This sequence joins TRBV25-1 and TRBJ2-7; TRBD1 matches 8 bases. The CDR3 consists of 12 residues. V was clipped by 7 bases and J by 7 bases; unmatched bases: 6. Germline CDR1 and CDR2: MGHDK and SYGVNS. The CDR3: CASTWTGKEQYF. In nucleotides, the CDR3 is TGTGCCAGCACCTGGACAGGGAAGGAGCAGTACTTC.

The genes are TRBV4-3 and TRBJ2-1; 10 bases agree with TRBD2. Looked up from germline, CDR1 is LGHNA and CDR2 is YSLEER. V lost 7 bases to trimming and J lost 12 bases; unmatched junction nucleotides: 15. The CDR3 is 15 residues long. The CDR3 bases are TGCGCCAGCACGCCCACTAGCGGGAACCCGGCGCGGCAGTTCTTC. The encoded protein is CASTPTSGNPARQFF.

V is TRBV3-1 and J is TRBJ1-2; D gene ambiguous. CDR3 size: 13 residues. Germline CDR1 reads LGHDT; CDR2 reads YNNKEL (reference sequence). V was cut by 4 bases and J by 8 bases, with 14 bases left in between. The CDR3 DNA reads TGTGCCAGCAGCCTCGCGGACTTCGGGGGCTACACCTTC. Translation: CASSLADFGGYTF.

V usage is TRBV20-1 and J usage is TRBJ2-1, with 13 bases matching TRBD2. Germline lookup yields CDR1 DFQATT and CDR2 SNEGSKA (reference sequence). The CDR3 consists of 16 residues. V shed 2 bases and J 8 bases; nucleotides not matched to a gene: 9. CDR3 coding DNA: TGCAGTGCTAGACCCCTGACTAGCGGGAGGCATGATGAGCAGTTCTTC. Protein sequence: CSARPLTSGRHDEQFF.

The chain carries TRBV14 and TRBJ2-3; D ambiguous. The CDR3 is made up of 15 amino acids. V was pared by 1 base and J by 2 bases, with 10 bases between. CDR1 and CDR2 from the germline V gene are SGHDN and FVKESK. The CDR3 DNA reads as TGTGCCAGCAGCCAAGCTCTCGGCCTCACAGATACGCAGTATTTT. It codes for CASSQALGLTDTQYF.

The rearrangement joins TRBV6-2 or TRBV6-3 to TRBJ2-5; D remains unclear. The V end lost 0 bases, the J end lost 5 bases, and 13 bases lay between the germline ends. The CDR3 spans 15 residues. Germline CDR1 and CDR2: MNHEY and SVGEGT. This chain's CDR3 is CASSYSRGRSETQYF. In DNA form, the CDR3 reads TGTGCCAGCAGTTACTCCCGCGGTCGGTCGGAGACCCAGTACTTC.

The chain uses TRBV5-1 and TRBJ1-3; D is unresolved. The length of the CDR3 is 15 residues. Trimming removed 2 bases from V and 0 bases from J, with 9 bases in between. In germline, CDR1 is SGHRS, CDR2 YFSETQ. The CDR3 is CASSLGESSGNTIYF. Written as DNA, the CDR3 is TGCGCCAGCAGCTTAGGCGAGAGCTCTGGAAACACCATATATTTT.

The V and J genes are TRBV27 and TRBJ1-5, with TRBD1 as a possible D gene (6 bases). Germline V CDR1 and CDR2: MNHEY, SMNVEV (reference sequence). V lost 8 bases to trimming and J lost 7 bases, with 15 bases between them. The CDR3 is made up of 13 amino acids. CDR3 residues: CASQNRAGQPQHF. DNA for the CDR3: TGTGCCAGCCAAAACAGGGCCGGGCAGCCCCAGCATTTT.

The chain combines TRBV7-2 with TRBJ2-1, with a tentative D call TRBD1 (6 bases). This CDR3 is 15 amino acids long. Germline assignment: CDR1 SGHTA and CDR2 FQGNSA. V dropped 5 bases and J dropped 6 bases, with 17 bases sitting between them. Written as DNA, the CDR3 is TGTGCCAGCAGCCCAGGGGTGTTTTCGGGCAATGAGCAGTTCTTC. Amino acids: CASSPGVFSGNEQFF.

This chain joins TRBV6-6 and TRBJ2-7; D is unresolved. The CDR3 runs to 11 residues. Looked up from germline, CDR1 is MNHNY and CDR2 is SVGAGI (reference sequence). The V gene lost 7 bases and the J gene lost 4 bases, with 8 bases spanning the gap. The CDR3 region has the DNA TGTGCCAGCACACGAGCTTACGAGCAGTACTTC. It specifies CASTRAYEQYF.